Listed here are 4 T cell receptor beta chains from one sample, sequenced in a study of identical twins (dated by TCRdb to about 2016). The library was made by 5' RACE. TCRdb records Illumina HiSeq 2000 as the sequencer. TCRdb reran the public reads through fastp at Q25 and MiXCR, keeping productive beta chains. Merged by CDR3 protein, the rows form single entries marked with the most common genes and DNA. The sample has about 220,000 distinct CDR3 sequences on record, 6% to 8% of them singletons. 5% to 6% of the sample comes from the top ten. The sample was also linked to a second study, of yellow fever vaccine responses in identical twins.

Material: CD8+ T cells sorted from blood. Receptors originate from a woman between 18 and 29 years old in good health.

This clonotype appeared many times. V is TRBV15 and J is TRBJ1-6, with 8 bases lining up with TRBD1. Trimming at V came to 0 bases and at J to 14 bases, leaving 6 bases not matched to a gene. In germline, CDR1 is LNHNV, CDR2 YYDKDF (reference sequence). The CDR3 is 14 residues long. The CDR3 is CATSRDRQGSTLHF. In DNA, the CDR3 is TGTGCCACCAGCAGAGATAGACAGGGGAGCACCCTCCACTTT.

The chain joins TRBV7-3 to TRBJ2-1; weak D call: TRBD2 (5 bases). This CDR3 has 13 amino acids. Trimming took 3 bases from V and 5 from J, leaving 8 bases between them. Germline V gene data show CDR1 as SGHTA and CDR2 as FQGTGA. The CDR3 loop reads CASSLDSDNEQFF. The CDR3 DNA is TGTGCCAGCAGCTTGGACTCGGACAATGAGCAGTTCTTC. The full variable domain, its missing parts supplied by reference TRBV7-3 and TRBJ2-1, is GAGVSQTPSNKVTEKGKYVELRCDPISGHTALYWYRQSLGQGPEFLIYFQGTGAADDSGLPNDRFFAVRPEGSVSTLKIQRTERGDSAVYLCASSLDSDNEQFFGPGTRLTVL.

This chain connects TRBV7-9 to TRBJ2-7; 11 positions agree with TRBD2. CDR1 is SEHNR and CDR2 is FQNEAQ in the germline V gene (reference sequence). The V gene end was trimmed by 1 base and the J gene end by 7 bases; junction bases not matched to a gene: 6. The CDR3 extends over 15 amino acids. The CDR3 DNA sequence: TGTGCCAGCAGCTTAGTAGCGGGAGGGCCGGGTGAGCAGTACTTC. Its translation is CASSLVAGGPGEQYF.

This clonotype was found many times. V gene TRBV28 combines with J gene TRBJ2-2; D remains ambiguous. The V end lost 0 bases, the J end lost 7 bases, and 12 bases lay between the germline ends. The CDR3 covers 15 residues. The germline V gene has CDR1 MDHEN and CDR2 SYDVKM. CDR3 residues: CASSLWLSGIGELFF. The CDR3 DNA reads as TGTGCCAGCAGTTTATGGCTTTCGGGTATCGGGGAGCTGTTTTTT.